The clone carrying this T cell receptor beta chain was counted between two and nine times. Its antigen is still unknown. TCRdb's table, derived via immunoSEQ multiplex PCR, lists solely in-frame clones and lacks some. The sample lists some 100,000 clones; roughly 87% were seen once. The sample belongs to a study of graft-versus-host responses after intestinal transplantation. The V gene's germline CDR1 is SGDLS and CDR2 YYNGEE. With 3 bases clipped from V and 7 bases from J, the junction kept 10 bases outside the gene matches. The CDR3 covers 16 residues. The gene calls are TRBV9 and TRBJ1-6; 7 bases are shared with TRBD1. The receptor comes from a human donor who was the organ donor for an intestinal transplant. The material was unstimulated CD4+ T cells sorted from spleen or lymph node cells, obtained before transplant. The CDR3 DNA sequence: TGTGCCAGCAGCGCCCGGGACAGACCGAGCAATTCACCCCTCCACTTT. Translated: CASSARDRPSNSPLHF.